Listed below are T cell receptor beta chains from one sample, sequenced in a study of identical twins. TCRdb fed the 5' RACE reads into MiXCR, producing one record per CDR3 protein. This repertoire shows roughly 710,000 distinct CDR3 sequences, 5.5% to 6.5% found once; its top ten account for 1.5% to 2%. Material: naive T cells sorted from blood. Receptors originate from a man younger than 35 in good health. Each CDR3 is given with its conserved first and last residue. A row's size may be missing; if present it is once, few, many or a size class.

CASSYSGSGAYNEQFF	TRBV6-5	many	TRBJ2-1
CASSQGDHEQFF	TRBV7-9	few	TRBJ2-1
CSGRGDYNEQFF	TRBV29-1	many	TRBJ2-1
CASSEVQTGEQFF	TRBV6-1	NA	TRBJ2-1
CASSPTGGAAVEQFF	TRBV18	NA	TRBJ2-1
CASSSPSRLTDTQYF	TRBV6-5	many	TRBJ2-3
CASSLGASGSTDTQYF	TRBV5-1	many	TRBJ2-3
CSAREALARGYTF	TRBV20-1	few	TRBJ1-2
CASSYGTGNEQFF	TRBV6-5	few	TRBJ2-1
CASSLGGLAGQQETQYF	TRBV5-1	NA	TRBJ2-5
CATSDTGETTAQHF	TRBV24-1	many	TRBJ1-5
CASSETSIEGNEQFF	TRBV9	NA	TRBJ2-1
CASSLAGASGYEQYF	TRBV5-1	NA	TRBJ2-7
CASSGRLAANTGELFF	TRBV9	many	TRBJ2-2
CSVARGTEAFF	TRBV29-1	many	TRBJ1-1
CASSLLEGHGELFF	TRBV12-3/TRBV12-4	many	TRBJ2-2
CASSLGSNSPLHF	TRBV5-1	few	TRBJ1-6
CASSFQPGRFRRTDTQYF	TRBV11-1	few	TRBJ2-3
CASSFSTEGTEAFF	TRBV12-3/TRBV12-4	many	TRBJ1-1
CASSSGMVTEAFF	TRBV7-6	once	TRBJ1-1
CASSPLSGFSYNEQFF	TRBV6-2/TRBV6-3	many	TRBJ2-1
CASSLSQSEQYF	TRBV12-3/TRBV12-4	many	TRBJ2-7